This TCR beta chain was sequenced for a study of CD8 T cells in ankylosing spondylitis (dated by TCRdb to 2016 to 2017). As for the study more broadly: The study profiled T cell receptor beta repertoires in healthy donors and ankylosing spondylitis patients to find disease-linked TCR variants. Samples of peripheral blood were taken, and for ankylosing spondylitis patients, synovial fluid was collected as well. The full study cohort was made up of about two dozen ankylosing spondylitis patients and about a hundred healthy donors. Overall study results and their limits: The disease-linked clones had a CD8+ phenotype and were found at relatively low frequencies in peripheral blood. A TCR beta motif made up of several highly homologous amino acid variants appeared to be characteristic of blood from ankylosing spondylitis patients. Some of the motif variants had been reported before in the synovial fluid and blood of reactive arthritis patients, a finding that suggests common disease-initiation mechanisms. According to the report, matched synovial fluid samples from ankylosing spondylitis patients were significantly enriched for the disease-linked clones.

Concerning this clonotype itself: The antigen this receptor binds is unknown. The sample holds no much larger clone one base away, and base qualities are not on file.

Sequences KGHSH (CDR1) and LQKENI (CDR2) are obtained from the germline V gene. V is shortened by 2 bases, J by 5 bases, and the region joining them spans 9 bases. The CDR3 goes from the cysteine to the phenylalanine over 13 residues. The retained sequence is limited to the CDR3, 39 bases, with the frame set at the first base. The instrument given in TCRdb is Illumina HiSeq 2500. Quantitative 5'-RACE with molecular barcodes was the method used to prepare the TCR beta libraries. Regarding the original processing steps: Disease-linked TCR variants were identified with a new computational method built on a probabilistic model of VDJ rearrangement. In TCRdb, the public reads were trimmed at Q25 with fastp and aligned with MiXCR, with productive beta chains retained. For every CDR3 protein sequence, its rows merge into one entry that carries the most common genes and DNA. The V and J calls were not made by the authors but by TCRdb's processing. The sample table lists some 450,000 distinct CDR3 sequences, roughly 15% of them with a count of one. The ten most abundant clones make up just over 1% of the sample.

Recombination connected TRBV18 to TRBJ2-5, with an unclear D gene assignment. The receptor was derived from a male donor with ankylosing spondylitis. The sequenced sample was blood, either unsorted or a sorted T cell fraction (not recorded which). The CDR3 region: CASSPISGETQYF. The DNA sequence is as follows: TGTGCCAGCTCACCAATCTCTGGGGAGACCCAGTACTTC.